This TCR beta chain is from a study of OX40 agonist ivuxolimab in advanced cancers. Study information: The mean age was approximately 60 years, ranging from about 20 to 85, with more than 70% of participants male.

Study-level points and caveats: The authors did not determine the antigen specificity of the expanded peripheral T cells. Both CD4+ and CD8+ T cell populations in blood had undergone clonal expansion by week 6 at 0.1 to 3.0 mg/kg.

Clones were sequenced by immunoSEQ multiplex PCR, and TCRdb holds only the in-frame ones, with some missing. The data contain about 93,000 clones, 75% to 95% of them singletons. About this clone: No antigen is known for it.

There are 14 residues in the CDR3. Germline CDR1 MNHEY, CDR2 SMNVEV (reference sequence). Trimming took 4 bases from V and 8 from J; bases not matched to a gene: 10. The TCR originated in an adult with an advanced solid tumor such as melanoma, head and neck, liver or kidney cancer. This material consisted of CD4+ or CD8+ T cells sorted from blood, taken in a trial of the OX40 agonist ivuxolimab. The V and J genes are TRBV27 and TRBJ1-2; 7 nucleotides match TRBD1. The CDR3 sequence: CASSSPTGIEGYTF. The CDR3 nucleotides read TGTGCCAGCAGTTCCCCGACAGGGATTGAGGGCTACACCTTC.